The 13 T cell receptor beta chains given below trace back to one sample, sequenced in a study of T cell responses to AZD1222 COVID-19 vaccine. TCRdb's table, derived via immunoSEQ multiplex PCR, lists solely in-frame clones and lacks some. The data show around 99,000 clones, with about 88% seen just once and 17% held by the top ten. Sequenced material: peripheral blood, taken on day 0 of AZD1222 vaccination. These receptors originate from an adult in good health.

This chain uses TRBV28 with TRBJ1-1; D gene ambiguous. This CDR3 has 14 amino acids. V was clipped by 2 bases and J by 5 bases, with 12 bases between them. Germline V lookup: CDR1 MDHEN, CDR2 SYDVKM. The chain's CDR3 is CASSLIGSGTEAFF. The DNA for the CDR3 is TGTGCCAGCAGTTTAATAGGGTCGGGGACTGAAGCTTTCTTT.

CDR3 protein: CASRDIPDWAFF. CDR3 nucleotides: TGTGCCAGCAGGGACATCCCTGACTGGGCTTTCTTT. This chain connects TRBV2 to TRBJ1-1; maybe TRBD1 (5 bases). V was clipped by 6 bases and J by 11 bases, with 16 bases between them. Germline V gene lookup returns CDR1 SNHLY and CDR2 FYNNEI. The CDR3 consists of 12 residues.

J is TRBJ2-1 and V is TRBV7-2; 8 bases map to TRBD2. The CDR3 length is 18 residues. Germline CDR1 reads SGHTA; CDR2 reads FQGNSA. The V and J ends lost 4 bases and 0 bases, in that order; junction bases with no gene match: 11. The CDR3 protein is CASSSPGGGRSSYNEQFF. The CDR3 nucleotides read TGTGCCAGCAGCTCCCCGGGGGGGGGACGGAGCTCCTACAATGAGCAGTTCTTC.

This chain links TRBV30 with TRBJ2-2, with D tentatively TRBD1 or TRBD2 (6 bases each). This CDR3 has 15 amino acids. Germline V gives CDR1 GTSNPN, CDR2 SVGIG (reference sequence). Deletions cut 2 bases from V and 0 bases from J, with 10 bases between. CDR3 amino acids: CAWSWGAANTGELFF. CDR3 DNA: TGTGCCTGGAGTTGGGGGGCCGCGAACACCGGGGAGCTGTTTTTT.

For the CDR3, the DNA is TGTGCCAGCAGCCAAAAAGGGGCAGGGCGGGCTAACTATGGCTACACCTTC. Its translation: CASSQKGAGRANYGYTF. The chain carries TRBV4-2 and TRBJ1-2, with D tentatively TRBD1 (5 bases). The CDR3 length is 17 residues. The germline V and J ends were trimmed by 2 bases and 0 bases, with 16 bases remaining between them. CDR1 is LGHNA and CDR2 is YNFKEQ in the germline V gene.

CDR3 bases: TGTGCCAGCAGTCGACCGGGACAGATGGATGAGCAGTTCTTC. Its translation: CASSRPGQMDEQFF. This chain connects TRBV6-2 or TRBV6-3 to TRBJ2-1; 7 bases are a match to TRBD1. CDR1 is MNHEY and CDR2 is SVGEGT in the germline V gene. V dropped 5 bases and J dropped 8; count of bases not matched to a gene: 9. The CDR3 is made up of 14 amino acids.

This clone was recorded once. The J gene is TRBJ2-7, the V gene TRBV6-5, with D perhaps matching TRBD1 (6 bases). Trimming shortened V by 5 bases and J by 7 bases, and 18 bases separated the two germline ends. This CDR3 spans 14 amino acids. Germline V gene sequence: CDR1 MNHEY, CDR2 SVGAGI. The CDR3: CASSPSVGQREQYV. In DNA, the CDR3 is TGTGCCAGCAGTCCAAGCGTCGGACAGCGAGAGCAGTACGTC.

V is TRBV29-1 and J is TRBJ2-5; TRBD2 agrees at 16 bases. CDR3 size: 16 residues. Germline CDR1 reads SQVTM; CDR2 reads ANQGSEA. V shed 2 bases and J 7 bases; nucleotides not matched to a gene: 7. CDR3 in DNA: TGCAGCGTTGAATCGGGACTAGCGGGGGGGCTGGGGACCCAGTACTTC. Translation: CSVESGLAGGLGTQYF.

J is TRBJ2-1 and V is TRBV7-2; tentatively, D is TRBD2 (6 bases). V was cut by 6 bases and J by 0 bases, with 12 bases left in between. Germline V gene sequence: CDR1 SGHTA, CDR2 FQGNSA. The CDR3 loop spans 15 amino acids. In nucleotides, the CDR3 is TGTGCCAGCAGTAGCGGACCTAGCTCCTACAATGAGCAGTTCTTC. It codes for CASSSGPSSYNEQFF.

A note on this clone: Other DNA sequences from this sample encode an identical CDR3 as well. The chain employs TRBV10-3 and TRBJ2-1; TRBD2 agrees at 13 bases. Germline CDR1 is ENHRY and CDR2 is SYGVKD. The CDR3 has 15 residues. With V trimmed by 4 bases and J by 10 bases, 7 bases remained unmatched. CDR3 in amino acids: CAISGTSGGAGEQFF. CDR3 nucleotides: TGTGCCATCAGTGGCACTAGCGGGGGGGCGGGGGAGCAGTTCTTC.

This chain joins TRBV27 and TRBJ1-6, with unresolved D. The CDR3 sequence is 17 residues long. Germline values: CDR1 MNHEY, CDR2 SMNVEV (reference sequence). V was clipped by 0 bases and J by 7 bases, with 16 bases between them. The CDR3 region has the DNA TGTGCCAGCAGTTTATCAATCGGGTGGGGAGGGAATTCACCCCTCCACTTT. It yields the protein CASSLSIGWGGNSPLHF.

The V call is TRBV7-2, the J call TRBJ2-7; TRBD1 matches 7 bases. J gave up 2 bases and V 0 bases, and 10 bases lay outside the gene matches. From germline, CDR1 is SGHTA and CDR2 FQGNSA. This CDR3 is 17 amino acids long. In DNA, the CDR3 is TGTGCCAGCAGCTTAGCGTCCCTGGGGCAGGGGGCCTACGAGCAGTACTTC. Its translation: CASSLASLGQGAYEQYF.

This chain joins TRBV2 and TRBJ2-1, with D perhaps TRBD1 or TRBD2 (6 bases each). The CDR3 loop spans 17 amino acids. From germline, CDR1 is SNHLY and CDR2 FYNNEI. The ends were cut back, 6 bases at V and 2 bases at J, with 20 bases in the middle. CDR3 in amino acids: CASSYLRGLGTYNEQFF. The CDR3 coding sequence is TGTGCCAGCAGCTACCTTCGGGGGCTGGGAACCTACAATGAGCAGTTCTTC.